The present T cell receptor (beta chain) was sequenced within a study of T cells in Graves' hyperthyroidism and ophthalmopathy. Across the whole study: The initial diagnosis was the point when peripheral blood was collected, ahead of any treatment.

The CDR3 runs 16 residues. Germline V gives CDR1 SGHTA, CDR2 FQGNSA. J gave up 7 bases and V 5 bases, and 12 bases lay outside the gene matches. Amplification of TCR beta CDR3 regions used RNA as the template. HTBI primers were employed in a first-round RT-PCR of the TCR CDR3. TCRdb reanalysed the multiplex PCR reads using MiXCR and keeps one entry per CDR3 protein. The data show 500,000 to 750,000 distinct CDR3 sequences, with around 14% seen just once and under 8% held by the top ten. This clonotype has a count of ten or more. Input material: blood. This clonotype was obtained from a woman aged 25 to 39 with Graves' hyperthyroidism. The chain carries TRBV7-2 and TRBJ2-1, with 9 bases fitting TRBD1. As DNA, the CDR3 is TGTGCCAGCAGCCCAGCGGACAGGGGCGGGGTGAATGAGCAGTTCTTC. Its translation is CASSPADRGGVNEQFF.